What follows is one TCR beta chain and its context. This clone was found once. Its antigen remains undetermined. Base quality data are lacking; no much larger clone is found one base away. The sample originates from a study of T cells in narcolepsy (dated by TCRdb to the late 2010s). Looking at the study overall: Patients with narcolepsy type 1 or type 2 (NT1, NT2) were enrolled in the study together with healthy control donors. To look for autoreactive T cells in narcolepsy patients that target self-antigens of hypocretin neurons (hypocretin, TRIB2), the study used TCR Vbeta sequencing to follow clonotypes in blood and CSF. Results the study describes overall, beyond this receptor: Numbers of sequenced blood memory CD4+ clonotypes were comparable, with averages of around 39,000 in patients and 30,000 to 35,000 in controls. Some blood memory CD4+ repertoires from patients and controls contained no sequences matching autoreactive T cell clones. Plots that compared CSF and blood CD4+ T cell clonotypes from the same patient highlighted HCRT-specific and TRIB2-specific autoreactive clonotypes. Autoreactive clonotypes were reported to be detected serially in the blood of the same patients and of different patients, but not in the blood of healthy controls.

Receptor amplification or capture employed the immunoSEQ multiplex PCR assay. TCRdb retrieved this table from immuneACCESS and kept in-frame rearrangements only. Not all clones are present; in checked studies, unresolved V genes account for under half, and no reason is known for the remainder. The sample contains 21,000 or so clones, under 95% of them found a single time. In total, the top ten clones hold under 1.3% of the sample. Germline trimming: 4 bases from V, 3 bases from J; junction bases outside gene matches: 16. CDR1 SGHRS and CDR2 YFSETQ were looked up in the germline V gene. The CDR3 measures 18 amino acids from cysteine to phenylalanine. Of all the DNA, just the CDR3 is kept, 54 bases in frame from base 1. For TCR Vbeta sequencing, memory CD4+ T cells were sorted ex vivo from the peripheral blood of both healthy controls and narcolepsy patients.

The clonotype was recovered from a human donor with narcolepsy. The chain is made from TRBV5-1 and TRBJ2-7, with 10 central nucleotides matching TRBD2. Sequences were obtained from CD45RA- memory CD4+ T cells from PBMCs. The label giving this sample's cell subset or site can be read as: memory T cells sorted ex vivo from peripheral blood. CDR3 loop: CASSPTVDGASGSYEQYF. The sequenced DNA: TGCGCCAGCAGCCCGACAGTTGATGGGGCTAGCGGGAGCTACGAGCAGTACTTC.